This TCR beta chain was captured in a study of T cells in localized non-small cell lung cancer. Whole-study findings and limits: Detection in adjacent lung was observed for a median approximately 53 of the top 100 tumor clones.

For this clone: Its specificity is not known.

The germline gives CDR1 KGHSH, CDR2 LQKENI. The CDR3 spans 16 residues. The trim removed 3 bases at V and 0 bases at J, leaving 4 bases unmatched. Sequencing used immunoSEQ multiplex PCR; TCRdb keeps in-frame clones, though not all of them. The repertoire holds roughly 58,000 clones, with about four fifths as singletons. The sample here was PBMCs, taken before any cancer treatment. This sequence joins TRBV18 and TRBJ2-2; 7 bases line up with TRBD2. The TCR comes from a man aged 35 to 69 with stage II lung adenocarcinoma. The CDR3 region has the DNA TGTGCCAGCTCACCTGGACTAGGATCGAACACCGGGGAGCTGTTTTTT. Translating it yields CASSPGLGSNTGELFF.